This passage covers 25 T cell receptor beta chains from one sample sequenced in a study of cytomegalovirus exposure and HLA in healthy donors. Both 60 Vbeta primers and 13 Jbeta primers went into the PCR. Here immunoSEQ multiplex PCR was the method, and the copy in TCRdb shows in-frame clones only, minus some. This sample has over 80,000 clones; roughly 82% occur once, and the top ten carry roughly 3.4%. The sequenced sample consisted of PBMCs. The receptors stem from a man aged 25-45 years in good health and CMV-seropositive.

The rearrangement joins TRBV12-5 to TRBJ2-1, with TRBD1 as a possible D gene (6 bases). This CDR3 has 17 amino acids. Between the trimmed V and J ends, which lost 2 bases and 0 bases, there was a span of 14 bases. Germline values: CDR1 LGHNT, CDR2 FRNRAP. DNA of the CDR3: TGTGCTAGTGGTTTGCTCCCACAGGGATTCTCCTACAATGAGCAGTTCTTC. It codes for CASGLLPQGFSYNEQFF.

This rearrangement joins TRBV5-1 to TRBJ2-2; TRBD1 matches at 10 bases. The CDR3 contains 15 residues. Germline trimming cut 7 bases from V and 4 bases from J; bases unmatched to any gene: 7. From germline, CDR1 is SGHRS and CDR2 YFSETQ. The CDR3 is CASGTRTGGTGELFF. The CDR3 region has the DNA TGCGCCAGCGGCACCCGGACAGGGGGCACCGGGGAGCTGTTTTTT.

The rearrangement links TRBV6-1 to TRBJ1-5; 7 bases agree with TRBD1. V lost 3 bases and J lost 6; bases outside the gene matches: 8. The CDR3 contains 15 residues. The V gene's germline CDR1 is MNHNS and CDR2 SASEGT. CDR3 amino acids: CASSDNRQGGQPQHF. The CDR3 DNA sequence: TGTGCCAGCAGTGATAACCGACAGGGAGGTCAGCCCCAGCATTTT.

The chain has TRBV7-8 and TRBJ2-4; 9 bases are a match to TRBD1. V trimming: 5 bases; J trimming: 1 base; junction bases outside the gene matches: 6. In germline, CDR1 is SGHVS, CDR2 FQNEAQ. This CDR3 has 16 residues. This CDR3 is CASSPQGAGAKNIQYF. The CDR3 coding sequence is TGTGCCAGCAGCCCACAGGGGGCAGGGGCCAAAAACATTCAGTACTTC.

The CDR3 nucleotides are TGTGCCAGCAGCGTAGAAGAGGGGGTTTATGAAAAACTGTTTTTT. It encodes CASSVEEGVYEKLFF. J is TRBJ1-4 and V is TRBV9; TRBD1 might be the D (6 bases). The germline gives CDR1 SGDLS, CDR2 YYNGEE. Deletions cut 0 bases from V and 6 bases from J, with 12 bases between. The CDR3 consists of 15 residues.

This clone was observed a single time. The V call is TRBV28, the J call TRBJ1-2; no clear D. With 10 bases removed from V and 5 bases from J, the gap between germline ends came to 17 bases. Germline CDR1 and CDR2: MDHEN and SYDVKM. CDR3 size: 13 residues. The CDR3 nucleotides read TGTGCCATCGAAGACTCTGGTGGATATGGCTACACCTTC. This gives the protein CAIEDSGGYGYTF.

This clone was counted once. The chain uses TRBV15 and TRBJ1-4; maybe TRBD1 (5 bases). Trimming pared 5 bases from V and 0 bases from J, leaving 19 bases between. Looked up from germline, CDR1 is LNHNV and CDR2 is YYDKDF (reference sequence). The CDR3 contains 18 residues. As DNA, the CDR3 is TGTGCCACCAGCTTTACCGTCCCTAGACAGACAACTAATGAAAAACTGTTTTTT. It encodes CATSFTVPRQTTNEKLFF.

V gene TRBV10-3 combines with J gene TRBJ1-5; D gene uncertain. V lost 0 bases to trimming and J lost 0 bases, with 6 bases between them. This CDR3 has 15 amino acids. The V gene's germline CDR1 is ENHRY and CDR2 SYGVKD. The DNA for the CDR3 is TGTGCCATCAGTGAGTCGAAGAGTAGCAATCAGCCCCAGCATTTT. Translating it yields CAISESKSSNQPQHF.

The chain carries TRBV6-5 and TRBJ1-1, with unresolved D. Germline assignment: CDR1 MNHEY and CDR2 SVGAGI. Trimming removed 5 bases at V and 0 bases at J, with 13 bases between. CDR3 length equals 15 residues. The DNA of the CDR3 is TGTGCCAGCAGTAGAACCGACACGATGAACACTGAAGCTTTCTTT. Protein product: CASSRTDTMNTEAFF.

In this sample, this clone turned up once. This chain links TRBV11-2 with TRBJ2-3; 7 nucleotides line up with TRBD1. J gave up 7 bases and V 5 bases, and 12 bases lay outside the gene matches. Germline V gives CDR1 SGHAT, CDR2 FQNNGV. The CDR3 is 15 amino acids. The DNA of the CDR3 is TGTGCCAGCAGCCCACGGGACAGCCCCGGTTATACGCAGTATTTT. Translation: CASSPRDSPGYTQYF.

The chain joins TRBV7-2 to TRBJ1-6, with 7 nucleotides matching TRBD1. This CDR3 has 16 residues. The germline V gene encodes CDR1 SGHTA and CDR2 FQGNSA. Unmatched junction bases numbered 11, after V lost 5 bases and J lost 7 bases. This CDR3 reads CASSLLTGTANSPLHF. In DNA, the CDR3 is TGTGCCAGCAGCCTATTGACCGGGACAGCAAATTCACCCCTCCACTTT. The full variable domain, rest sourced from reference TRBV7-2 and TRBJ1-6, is GAGVSQSPSNKVTEKGKDVELRCDPISGHTALYWYRQSLGQGLEFLIYFQGNSAPDKSGLPSDRFSAERTGGSVSTLTIQRTQQEDSAVYLCASSLLTGTANSPLHFGNGTRLTVT.

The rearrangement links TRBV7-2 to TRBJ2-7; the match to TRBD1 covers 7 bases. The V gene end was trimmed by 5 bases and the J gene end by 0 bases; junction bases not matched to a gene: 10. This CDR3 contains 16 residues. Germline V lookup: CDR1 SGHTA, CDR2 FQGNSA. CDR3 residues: CASSAGTGASSYEQYF. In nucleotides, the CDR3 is TGTGCCAGCAGCGCCGGAACAGGGGCCTCCTCCTACGAGCAGTACTTC. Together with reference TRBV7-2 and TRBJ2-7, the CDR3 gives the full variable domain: GAGVSQSPSNKVTEKGKDVELRCDPISGHTALYWYRQSLGQGLEFLIYFQGNSAPDKSGLPSDRFSAERTGGSVSTLTIQRTQQEDSAVYLCASSAGTGASSYEQYFGPGTRLTVT.

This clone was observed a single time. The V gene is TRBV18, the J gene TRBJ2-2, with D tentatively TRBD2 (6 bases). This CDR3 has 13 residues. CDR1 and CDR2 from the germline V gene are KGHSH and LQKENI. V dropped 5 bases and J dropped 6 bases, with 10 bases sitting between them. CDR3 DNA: TGTGCCAGCTCAGGCAGGGAGGCCGGGGAGCTGTTTTTT. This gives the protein CASSGREAGELFF.

This chain's CDR3 is CASNTPRDNEQFF. In nucleotides, the CDR3 is TGTGCCAGCAACACCCCACGGGACAATGAGCAGTTCTTC. The chain links TRBV2 to TRBJ2-1; D unresolved. This CDR3 spans 13 amino acids. Trimming took off 7 bases at V and 5 bases at J, with 12 bases between the two ends. Germline V gene sequence: CDR1 SNHLY, CDR2 FYNNEI.

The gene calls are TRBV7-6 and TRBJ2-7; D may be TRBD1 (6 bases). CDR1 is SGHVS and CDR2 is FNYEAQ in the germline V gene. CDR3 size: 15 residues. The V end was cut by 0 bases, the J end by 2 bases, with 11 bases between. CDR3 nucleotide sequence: TGTGCCAGCAGCTTAGCGCAGGACAGACCCTACGAGCAGTACTTC. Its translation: CASSLAQDRPYEQYF.

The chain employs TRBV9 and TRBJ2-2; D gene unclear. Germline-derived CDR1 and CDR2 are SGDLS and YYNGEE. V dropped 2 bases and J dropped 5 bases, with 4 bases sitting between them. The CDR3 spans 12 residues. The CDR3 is CASSVRTGELFF. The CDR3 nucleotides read TGTGCCAGCAGCGTCAGAACCGGGGAGCTGTTTTTT.

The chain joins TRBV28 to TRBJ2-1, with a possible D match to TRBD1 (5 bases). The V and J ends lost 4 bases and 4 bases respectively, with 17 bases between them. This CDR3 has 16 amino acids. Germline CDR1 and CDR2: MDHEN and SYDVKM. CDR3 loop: CASSSDHRTPYNEQFF. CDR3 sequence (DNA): TGTGCCAGCAGTTCCGACCACAGGACCCCTTACAATGAGCAGTTCTTC.

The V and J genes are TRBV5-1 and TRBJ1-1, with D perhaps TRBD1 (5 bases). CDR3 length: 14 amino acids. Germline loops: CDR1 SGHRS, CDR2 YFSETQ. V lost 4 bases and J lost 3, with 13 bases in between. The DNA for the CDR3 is TGCGCCAGCAGCCTAGCGGGGGGGGACACTGAAGCTTTCTTT. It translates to CASSLAGGDTEAFF.

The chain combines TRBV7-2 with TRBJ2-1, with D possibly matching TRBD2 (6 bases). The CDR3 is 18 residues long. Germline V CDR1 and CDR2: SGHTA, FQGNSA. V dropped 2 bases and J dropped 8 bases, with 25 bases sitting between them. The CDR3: CASSLTWGLTPPMDEQFF. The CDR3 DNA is TGTGCCAGCAGCTTAACTTGGGGACTGACCCCACCTATGGATGAGCAGTTCTTC.

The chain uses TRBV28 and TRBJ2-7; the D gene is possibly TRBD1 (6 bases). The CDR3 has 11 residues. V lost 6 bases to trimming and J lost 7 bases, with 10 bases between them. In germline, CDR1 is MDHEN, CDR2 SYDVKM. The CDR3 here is CASRHQGEQYF. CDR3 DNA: TGTGCCAGCAGACACCAGGGGGAGCAGTACTTC. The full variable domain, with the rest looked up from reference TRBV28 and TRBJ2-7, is DVKVTQSSRYLVKRTGEKVFLECVQDMDHENMFWYRQDPGLGLRLIYFSYDVKMKEKGDIPEGYSVSREKKERFSLILESASTNQTSMYLCASRHQGEQYFGPGTRLTVT.

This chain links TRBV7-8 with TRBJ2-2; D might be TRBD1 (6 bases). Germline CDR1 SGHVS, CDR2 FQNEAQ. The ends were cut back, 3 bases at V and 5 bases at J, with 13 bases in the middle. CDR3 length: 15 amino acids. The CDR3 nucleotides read TGTGCCAGCAGCTTGAGGGGGTTTGAGACCGGGGAGCTGTTTTTT. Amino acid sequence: CASSLRGFETGELFF.

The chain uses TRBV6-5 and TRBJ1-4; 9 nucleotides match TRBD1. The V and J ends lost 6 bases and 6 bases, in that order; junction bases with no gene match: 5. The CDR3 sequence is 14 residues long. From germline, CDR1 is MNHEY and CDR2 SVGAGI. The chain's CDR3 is CASRGQGWDEKLFF. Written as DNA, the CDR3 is TGTGCCAGCAGAGGACAGGGGTGGGATGAAAAACTGTTTTTT.

CDR3 sequence reads: CASSPRNTGPSNQPQHF. The CDR3 bases are TGTGCCAGCTCACCACGGAATACAGGACCTAGCAATCAGCCCCAGCATTTT. The chain is built from TRBV18 and TRBJ1-5, with D perhaps matching TRBD1 (5 bases). There are 17 residues in the CDR3. Germline CDR1 reads KGHSH; CDR2 reads LQKENI. Trimming cost V 1 base and J 0 bases, with 13 bases left between them. The variable domain in full, completed from reference TRBV18 and TRBJ1-5, reads NAGVMQNPRHLVRRRGQEARLRCSPMKGHSHVYWYRQLPEEGLKFMVYLQKENIIDESGMPKERFSAEFPKEGPSILRIQQVVRGDSAAYFCASSPRNTGPSNQPQHFGDGTRLSIL.

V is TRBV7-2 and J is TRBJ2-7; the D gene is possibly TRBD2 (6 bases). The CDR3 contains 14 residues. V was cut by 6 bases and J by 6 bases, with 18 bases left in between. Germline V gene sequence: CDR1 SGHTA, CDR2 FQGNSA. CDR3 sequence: CASRGVGGPSEQYF. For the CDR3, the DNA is TGTGCCAGCAGGGGGGTGGGAGGCCCCTCCGAGCAGTACTTC. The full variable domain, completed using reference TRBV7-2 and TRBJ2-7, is GAGVSQSPSNKVTEKGKDVELRCDPISGHTALYWYRQSLGQGLEFLIYFQGNSAPDKSGLPSDRFSAERTGGSVSTLTIQRTQQEDSAVYLCASRGVGGPSEQYFGPGTRLTVT.

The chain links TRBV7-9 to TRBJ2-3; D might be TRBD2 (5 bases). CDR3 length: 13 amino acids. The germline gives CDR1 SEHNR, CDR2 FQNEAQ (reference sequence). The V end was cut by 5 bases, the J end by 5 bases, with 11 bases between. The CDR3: CASSPGVVDTQYF. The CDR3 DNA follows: TGTGCCAGCAGCCCCGGGGTCGTAGATACGCAGTATTTT.